These 24 T cell receptor beta chains came from one sample sequenced in a study of blood T cell repertoires in COVID-19 (dated by TCRdb to 2019 to 2021). Library preparation used the immunoSEQ multiplex PCR assay. The table was pulled from immuneACCESS by TCRdb, which kept in-frame rearrangements only. Such tables lose some clones; where checked, under half of the loss comes from unresolved V genes, and the rest has no known cause. The sample includes roughly 430,000 clones, with 70% to 90% observed a single time. Jointly, the top ten make up approximately 1.5% of the sample. The sample comprised PBMCs or T cells enriched from blood (not recorded which). The receptors stem from a woman under 30 who had been exposed to COVID-19.

V gene TRBV7-9 combines with J gene TRBJ2-7; tentatively, D is TRBD1 (5 bases). The CDR3 extends over 15 amino acids. Germline CDR1 and CDR2: SEHNR and FQNEAQ (reference sequence). V lost 1 base, J lost 2 bases, and 12 bases lay in between. CDR3 sequence: CASSLGTDSPYEQYF. CDR3 nucleotides: TGTGCCAGCAGCTTAGGGACCGACAGCCCCTACGAGCAGTACTTC.

The genes are TRBV6-6 and TRBJ1-1, with D perhaps matching TRBD1 (6 bases). The germline CDR1 and CDR2 sequences are MNHNY and SVGAGI (reference sequence). CDR3 length: 16 amino acids. The germline V and J ends were trimmed by 0 bases and 6 bases, with 17 bases remaining between them. CDR3 nucleotides: TGTGCCAGCAGTTACTCAGCGGGAAGGGGGGTCCCTGAAGCTTTCTTT. Amino acid sequence: CASSYSAGRGVPEAFF.

About this clone itself: This specimen includes other DNA sequences encoding the same CDR3. J is TRBJ1-2 and V is TRBV28, with 8 bases identical to TRBD1. The V segment lost 6 bases and the J segment 4 bases; nucleotides outside the gene matches: 4. There are 13 residues in the CDR3. Germline loops: CDR1 MDHEN, CDR2 SYDVKM. The CDR3 spells CASSLGQGYGYTF. CDR3 sequence (DNA): TGTGCCAGCAGCCTTGGACAGGGCTATGGCTACACCTTC.

This sequence joins TRBV29-1 and TRBJ2-3, with D tentatively TRBD1 (7 bases). This CDR3 has 14 amino acids. V was pared by 0 bases and J by 3 bases, with 10 bases between. Germline loops: CDR1 SQVTM, CDR2 ANQGSEA. The CDR3 DNA reads as TGCAGCGTTGAAGACAGGGGGGTGACAGATACGCAGTATTTT. This sequence encodes CSVEDRGVTDTQYF.

The chain couples TRBV16 to TRBJ1-2; D gene uncertain. The length of the CDR3 is 16 residues. CDR1 is KGHSY, CDR2 FQNENV, per germline. The V gene lost 0 bases and the J gene lost 5 bases, with 16 bases spanning the gap. In DNA form, the CDR3 reads TGTGCCAGCAGCCAATCGAGTTCCCCCGCTCGGTATGGCTACACCTTC. Encoded protein: CASSQSSSPARYGYTF.

The chain carries TRBV15 and TRBJ2-1, with a tentative D call TRBD2 (6 bases). Looked up from germline, CDR1 is LNHNV and CDR2 is YYDKDF (reference sequence). CDR3 length: 14 residues. V lost 3 bases and J lost 10, with 16 bases in between. The CDR3 protein is CATSSLRVSGEQFF. In DNA, the CDR3 is TGTGCCACCAGCAGCTTGCGTGTTAGCGGCGAGCAGTTCTTC.

The chain uses TRBV4-2 and TRBJ2-5; 11 nucleotides match TRBD2. This CDR3 is 18 amino acids long. Germline-derived CDR1 and CDR2 are LGHNA and YNFKEQ. The V segment lost 4 bases and the J segment 2 bases; nucleotides outside the gene matches: 12. CDR3 nucleotides: TGTGCCAGCAGCCGAAGACTAGCGGGGCCGACCCGACAAGAGACCCAGTACTTC. Encoded protein: CASSRRLAGPTRQETQYF.

The rearrangement links TRBV25-1 to TRBJ2-7; 7 nucleotides agree with TRBD1. The CDR3 covers 15 residues. Looked up from germline, CDR1 is MGHDK and CDR2 is SYGVNS. V lost 5 bases and J lost 0; bases outside the gene matches: 7. Here the CDR3 reads CASSLGQDHSYEQYF. The CDR3 DNA is TGTGCCAGCAGTCTCGGACAGGACCACTCCTACGAGCAGTACTTC.

Points on this clone: The junction does not match germline at one end; this may be a read error. The V and J genes are TRBV7-2 and TRBJ2-7; 10 bases are a match to TRBD2. Per germline, CDR1 SGHTA and CDR2 FQGNSA. The CDR3 runs to 11 residues. The CDR3 DNA sequence: TGTGCCAGCAGCCCGGGACTAGCGCCGCTCTTC. Its translation: CASSPGLAPLF.

The V call is TRBV28, the J call TRBJ2-4; 9 nucleotides agree with TRBD1. Germline-derived CDR1 and CDR2 are MDHEN and SYDVKM. There are 16 residues in the CDR3. V lost 0 bases and J lost 2; bases outside the gene matches: 2. The CDR3 DNA follows: TGTGCCAGCAGTTTATGGACAGGGGGATCCAAAAACATTCAGTACTTC. Residues: CASSLWTGGSKNIQYF. The whole variable domain, filled in from reference TRBV28 and TRBJ2-4, reads DVKVTQSSRYLVKRTGEKVFLECVQDMDHENMFWYRQDPGLGLRLIYFSYDVKMKEKGDIPEGYSVSREKKERFSLILESASTNQTSMYLCASSLWTGGSKNIQYFGAGTRLSVL.

The chain links TRBV5-1 to TRBJ2-5; no definite D call. With 0 bases removed from V and 1 base from J, the gap between germline ends came to 16 bases. CDR1 is SGHRS, CDR2 YFSETQ, per germline. The CDR3 spans 17 residues. In DNA, the CDR3 is TGCGCCAGCAGCTTGGCCTTGGTGGCCTCGTCCCAAGAGACCCAGTACTTC. Translation gives CASSLALVASSQETQYF.

This chain connects TRBV11-2 to TRBJ2-5; 8 bases are shared with TRBD2. CDR1 SGHAT and CDR2 FQNNGV come from the germline V gene. This CDR3 is built from 17 residues. The ends lost 3 bases at V and 1 base at J; junction bases unmatched: 10. The CDR3 reads CASSFGGAGGLQETQYF. The CDR3 DNA reads TGTGCCAGCAGCTTCGGCGGGGCGGGGGGCCTCCAAGAGACCCAGTACTTC.

This clone has just a few counts. V and J are TRBV7-6 and TRBJ1-1, with D maybe TRBD1 (6 bases). CDR3 length: 16 amino acids. Germline V gene lookup returns CDR1 SGHVS and CDR2 FNYEAQ. V was pared by 1 base and J by 0 bases, with 12 bases between. CDR3 protein: CASSLDREGMNTEAFF. The DNA of the CDR3 is TGTGCCAGCAGCTTAGACAGGGAAGGCATGAACACTGAAGCTTTCTTT.

This chain uses TRBV7-2 with TRBJ1-4; D is possibly TRBD1 (6 bases). This CDR3 is 15 amino acids long. Per the germline V gene, CDR1 is SGHTA and CDR2 is FQGNSA. V dropped 2 bases and J dropped 0 bases, with 7 bases sitting between them. As DNA, the CDR3 is TGTGCCAGCAGCTTAAGACAGGCAACTAATGAAAAACTGTTTTTT. It yields the protein CASSLRQATNEKLFF. Using reference TRBV7-2 and TRBJ1-4 for the parts outside the CDR3, the full variable domain is GAGVSQSPSNKVTEKGKDVELRCDPISGHTALYWYRQSLGQGLEFLIYFQGNSAPDKSGLPSDRFSAERTGGSVSTLTIQRTQQEDSAVYLCASSLRQATNEKLFFGSGTQLSVL.

The gene calls are TRBV7-2 and TRBJ2-5, with D possibly being TRBD1 (6 bases). Per germline, CDR1 SGHTA and CDR2 FQGNSA. Trimming took off 5 bases at V and 1 base at J, with 11 bases between the two ends. The CDR3 length is 14 residues. Here the CDR3 reads CASSPGQPQETQYF. In DNA form, the CDR3 reads TGTGCCAGCAGCCCCGGACAGCCCCAAGAGACCCAGTACTTC.

The J gene is TRBJ2-7, the V gene TRBV20-1; D is perhaps TRBD2 (7 bases). CDR3 length: 18 residues. V lost 3 bases, J lost 6 bases, and 30 bases lay in between. Germline-derived CDR1 and CDR2 are DFQATT and SNEGSKA (reference sequence). The CDR3 DNA reads as TGCAGTGCTAGTGTACATAGCCGTCTTGGGGGGGCGACTTTCGAGCAGTACTTC. Protein: CSASVHSRLGGATFEQYF.

In DNA form, the CDR3 reads TGTGCCAGCAGCTTTAGGCTCCTAGCGGGCTACACCGGGGAGCTGTTTTTT. Translated, it gives CASSFRLLAGYTGELFF. The V gene is TRBV27, the J gene TRBJ2-2; 8 bases align to TRBD2. CDR3 length: 17 amino acids. Germline assignment: CDR1 MNHEY and CDR2 SMNVEV (reference sequence). V was pared by 6 bases and J by 3 bases, with 12 bases of the junction left unmatched.

The chain recombines TRBV11-2 with TRBJ2-5, with D maybe TRBD1 (5 bases). Trimming took off 3 bases at V and 0 bases at J, with 8 bases between the two ends. The CDR3 is made up of 14 amino acids. Germline values: CDR1 SGHAT, CDR2 FQNNGV. The CDR3 reads CASSFQGNQETQYF. For the CDR3, the DNA is TGTGCCAGCAGCTTCCAGGGTAACCAAGAGACCCAGTACTTC.

V usage is TRBV2 and J usage is TRBJ2-7, with D possibly matching TRBD1 (6 bases). Germline assignment: CDR1 SNHLY and CDR2 FYNNEI. The V gene lost 7 bases and the J gene lost 0 bases, with 16 bases spanning the gap. CDR3 length: 15 residues. The CDR3 DNA reads TGTGCCAGCAACCCGGACAGCTTATACTCCTACGAGCAGTACTTC. It translates to CASNPDSLYSYEQYF.

The chain links TRBV3-1 (or the pseudogene TRBV3-2) to TRBJ1-4; 8 nucleotides line up with TRBD1. Germline CDR1 is LGHDT and CDR2 is YNNKEL (reference sequence). There are 17 residues in the CDR3. Losses at the gene ends were 1 base for V and 0 bases for J; bases not matched to a gene: 4. CDR3 sequence reads: CASSQVDRGATNEKLFF. CDR3 in DNA: TGTGCCAGCAGCCAAGTAGACAGGGGAGCAACTAATGAAAAACTGTTTTTT.

This chain's CDR3 is CASSLSESYEQYF. CDR3 nucleotides: TGTGCCAGCAGCTTATCGGAGTCCTACGAGCAGTACTTC. The V gene is TRBV7-8, the J gene TRBJ2-7; the D is unclear. The ends were cut back, 2 bases at V and 1 base at J, with 6 bases in the middle. Germline V gives CDR1 SGHVS, CDR2 FQNEAQ. CDR3 length: 13 amino acids. The entire variable domain, with the rest obtained from reference TRBV7-8 and TRBJ2-7, is as follows: GAGVSQSPRYKVAKRGQDVALRCDPISGHVSLFWYQQALGQGPEFLTYFQNEAQLDKSGLPSDRFFAERPEGSVSTLKIQRTQQEDSAVYLCASSLSESYEQYFGPGTRLTVT.

The CDR3 sequence: CATSDLIVTGYTGELFF. Here the CDR3 DNA reads TGTGCCACCAGTGATTTGATCGTGACGGGATACACCGGGGAGCTGTTTTTT. The rearrangement uses TRBV24-1 and TRBJ2-2, with D possibly matching TRBD2 (5 bases). Looked up from germline, CDR1 is KGHDR and CDR2 is SFDVKD. Trimming took 0 bases from V and 3 from J, leaving 13 bases between them. This CDR3 has 17 residues.

Remarks on this clone: Different DNA sequences within this sample yield the same CDR3. The rearrangement uses TRBV5-1 and TRBJ2-3, with 12 bases fitting TRBD2. V gave up 0 bases and J gave up 5 bases; unmatched junction bases: 4. CDR3 length equals 16 residues. Per the germline V gene, CDR1 is SGHRS and CDR2 is YFSETQ. CDR3 in DNA: TGCGCCAGCAGCTTGGCACTAGCGGGAGGCGGAGATACGCAGTATTTT. Translated, it gives CASSLALAGGGDTQYF.

The rearrangement joins TRBV4-3 to TRBJ1-1; D remains unclear. The CDR3 has 14 residues. The V end was cut by 3 bases, the J end by 3 bases, with 11 bases between. CDR1 is LGHNA and CDR2 is YSLEER in the germline V gene. CDR3: CASSHEGSYTEAFF. For the CDR3, the DNA is TGCGCCAGCAGCCACGAGGGTAGCTACACTGAAGCTTTCTTT.